These 14 T cell receptor beta chains were all obtained from the same sample, sequenced in a study of early stage breast cancer tumors. Clones were sequenced by immunoSEQ multiplex PCR, and TCRdb holds only the in-frame ones, with some missing. This table holds about 72,000 clones, roughly 84% found once. The sequenced sample consisted of blood. Every receptor here comes from a person between 55 and 69 years old with breast cancer.

In its sample, this clone was seen a few times. This chain joins TRBV2 and TRBJ1-1; no firm D call. This CDR3 is 14 amino acids long. The V end lost 4 bases, the J end lost 4 bases, and 13 bases lay between the germline ends. Germline V CDR1 and CDR2: SNHLY, FYNNEI. CDR3 coding DNA: TGTGCCAGCAGTGGCGAACAAGTTGGCACTGAAGCTTTCTTT. It is translated as CASSGEQVGTEAFF.

The V gene is TRBV28, the J gene TRBJ1-1, with D maybe TRBD1 (5 bases). V lost 0 bases and J 3 bases, leaving 8 bases between the germline ends. Germline CDR1 reads MDHEN; CDR2 reads SYDVKM. The CDR3 is 14 amino acids. CDR3 sequence reads: CASSLWGGDTEAFF. CDR3 coding DNA: TGTGCCAGCAGTTTATGGGGGGGGGACACTGAAGCTTTCTTT.

The V call is TRBV9, the J call TRBJ2-1; no clear D gene. Per the germline V gene, CDR1 is SGDLS and CDR2 is YYNGEE. Deletions cut 0 bases from V and 7 bases from J, with 14 bases between. The CDR3 is 15 amino acids. CDR3 nucleotide sequence: TGTGCCAGCAGCGTAGTAGGAGCCGCAGGTAATGAGCAGTTCTTC. This encodes CASSVVGAAGNEQFF. Combining the CDR3 with reference TRBV9 and TRBJ2-1 gives the whole variable domain DSGVTQTPKHLITATGQRVTLRCSPRSGDLSVYWYQQSLDQGLQFLIQYYNGEERAKGNILERFSAQQFPDLHSELNLSSLELGDSALYFCASSVVGAAGNEQFFGPGTRLTVL.

The rearrangement uses TRBV4-1 and TRBJ2-3; maybe TRBD2 (5 bases). The CDR3 spans 16 residues. Germline V CDR1 and CDR2: MGHRA, YSYEKL. Trimming took 4 bases from V and 3 from J, leaving 17 bases between them. The CDR3 DNA is TGCGCCAGCAGCCGACAAGAGGGTCACGGAACAGATACGCAGTATTTT. Protein product: CASSRQEGHGTDTQYF.

This clone is deemed medium-sized (0.01 to 0.1%). The chain recombines TRBV6-4 with TRBJ1-2; possibly TRBD1 for D (5 bases). The germline V and J ends were trimmed by 2 bases and 7 bases, with 17 bases remaining between them. Germline assignment: CDR1 MRHNA and CDR2 SNTAGT. The CDR3 length is 15 residues. The CDR3 DNA reads as TGTGCCAGCAGTGACACCCCACAGGCCCTCGGTGGCTACACCTTC. It translates to CASSDTPQALGGYTF.

This clone was recorded only once. The rearrangement uses TRBV11-2 and TRBJ2-5, with TRBD2 identical over 8 bases. V trimming: 0 bases; J trimming: 5 bases; junction bases outside the gene matches: 11. CDR3 length equals 17 residues. The germline gives CDR1 SGHAT, CDR2 FQNNGV. CDR3 region: CASSLEVAGLTWETQYF. The CDR3 region has the DNA TGTGCCAGCAGCTTAGAAGTAGCGGGGCTCACCTGGGAGACCCAGTACTTC.

The chain uses TRBV21-1 and TRBJ1-5; the D call TRBD1 from the table was never checked on the DNA. TRBV21-1 is reported as a pseudogene. The CDR3 covers 16 residues. CDR3 loop: CASKIPGTGPNQPQHF. DNA of the CDR3: TGTGCCAGCAAAATCCCGGGGACAGGGCCAAATCAGCCCCAGCATTTT.

This chain joins TRBV4-1 and TRBJ2-3; a weak D match, TRBD1 (6 bases). The CDR3 runs to 17 residues. Germline-derived CDR1 and CDR2 are MGHRA and YSYEKL. V was pared by 5 bases and J by 4 bases, with 22 bases between. The CDR3 DNA sequence: TGCGCCAGCAGCTCAAGGGGGTTCAGGGGTCAGTCAGATACGCAGTATTTT. As protein: CASSSRGFRGQSDTQYF.

This rearrangement joins TRBV7-3 to TRBJ2-2; D not resolved. This CDR3 spans 13 amino acids. Germline values: CDR1 SGHTA, CDR2 FQGTGA. V lost 5 bases, J lost 2 bases, and 6 bases lay in between. CDR3 in amino acids: CASSQTNTGELFF. Written as DNA, the CDR3 is TGTGCCAGCAGCCAAACAAACACCGGGGAGCTGTTTTTT.

The gene calls are TRBV10-1 and TRBJ2-2; 9 bases agree with TRBD1. Germline V gene sequence: CDR1 WNHNN, CDR2 SYGVQD (reference sequence). Trimming cost V 7 bases and J 6 bases; bases outside gene matches: 6. This CDR3 spans 14 amino acids. CDR3 coding DNA: TGCGCCAGCACCGGGACAGGGAAACCCGGGGAGCTGTTTTTT. Translated: CASTGTGKPGELFF.

The chain employs TRBV4-1 and TRBJ1-3, with 7 bases fitting TRBD1. Germline V gene data show CDR1 as MGHRA and CDR2 as YSYEKL. The CDR3 consists of 17 residues. V was clipped by 1 base and J by 0 bases; unmatched bases: 6. CDR3 sequence (DNA): TGCGCCAGCAGCCAAGGTCGGACAGGCCCCTCTGGAAACACCATATATTTT. Its translation: CASSQGRTGPSGNTIYF.

This clone was recorded a few times. CDR3 DNA: TGTGCCAGCAGACAAACGGGGGATGGCTACACCTTC. It codes for CASRQTGDGYTF. V gene TRBV27 combines with J gene TRBJ1-2; D possibly corresponds to TRBD1 (5 bases). V was clipped by 6 bases and J by 6 bases, with 11 bases between them. The CDR3 is 12 amino acids. Germline CDR1 MNHEY, CDR2 SMNVEV (reference sequence).

The chain joins TRBV29-1 to TRBJ2-5; possible D gene TRBD1, 6 bases. Germline lookup yields CDR1 SQVTM and CDR2 ANQGSEA. This CDR3 comprises 13 residues. Trimming stripped 8 bases from V and 5 bases from J, with 18 bases between. CDR3 DNA sequence: TGCAGCACGCGGACAGCTCTGGGGGAGACCCAGTACTTC. Translating gives CSTRTALGETQYF.

The V call is TRBV9, the J call TRBJ2-3; D uncertain. Germline assignment: CDR1 SGDLS and CDR2 YYNGEE. Trimming cost V 3 bases and J 4 bases, with 9 bases left between them. The CDR3 consists of 13 residues. The CDR3 here is CASSAPSPDTQYF. In DNA, the CDR3 is TGTGCCAGCAGCGCCCCCAGCCCAGATACGCAGTATTTT. Combining the CDR3 with reference TRBV9 and TRBJ2-3 gives the whole variable domain DSGVTQTPKHLITATGQRVTLRCSPRSGDLSVYWYQQSLDQGLQFLIQYYNGEERAKGNILERFSAQQFPDLHSELNLSSLELGDSALYFCASSAPSPDTQYFGPGTRLTVL.